This T cell receptor (beta chain) was documented in a study of cytomegalovirus exposure and HLA in healthy donors. The donors belonged to the approximately 120-subject validation cohort, separate from the approximately 700-subject first cohort. Overall study results and limits: Cytomegalovirus-associated TCR beta chains were listed, numbering 150 to 200. Testing in vitro showed a few CMV-associated chains specific for CMV antigens. A subsequent analysis found that TCR clusters from the first cohort also tended to co-occur in the 110 or so validation repertoires, with about 95% of cluster scores above 0.

TCRdb's copy holds only in-frame clones and misses some; the assay was immunoSEQ multiplex PCR. The repertoire has some 140,000 clones, about 86% of them found once; the top ten carry about 2.2%. The CDR3 runs 14 residues. Trimming removed 5 bases from V and 5 bases from J; junction bases left unmatched: 7. Germline CDR1 reads SGHTA; CDR2 reads FQGNSA. With regard to this clone: The antigen is undetermined.

This rearrangement joins TRBV7-2 to TRBJ1-1; 8 nucleotides line up with TRBD1. The material sequenced was PBMCs. The TCR comes from a human donor in good health. The CDR3, as DNA: TGTGCCAGCAGCCGCGACAGGGGACGGACTGAAGCTTTCTTT. Translation: CASSRDRGRTEAFF.